The sample holds a few counts of the clone carrying this TCR beta chain. The antigen is undetermined. This CDR3 has 15 amino acids. Germline V gives CDR1 SQVTM, CDR2 ANQGSEA. The V and J ends lost 7 bases and 1 base respectively, with 18 bases between them. TCRdb independently ran MiXCR on the 5' RACE reads; one entry per CDR3 protein. The sample yields roughly 1.6 million distinct CDR3 sequences, around a third seen once. The data were taken from a study of identical twins. General study points: The authors drew conclusions from cross-sectional statistical analysis rather than following the same donors. Insertion counts were lower in abundant cord blood beta clonotypes, a trend that memory repertoires did not show. Sharing of beta out-of-frame sequences by twins showed a weaker excess.

This TCR derives from a newborn girl in good health. The V and J genes are TRBV29-1 and TRBJ2-3; D might be TRBD1 (5 bases). The material sequenced was cord blood. The CDR3 bases are TGCAGCGATACCCCCATGGTGGGGCGCACAGATACGCAGTATTTT. The encoded protein is CSDTPMVGRTDTQYF.